The text below deals with one T cell receptor (beta chain). The target antigen is unknown. These data come from a study of CD8+ T cells in alopecia areata. General observations from the study: Tofacitinib delivered significant drops in scalp clonality and in expanded CD8+ clones among the top 100. Across lesional scalp, and particularly alopecia totalis/universalis, clonality surpassed that of normal scalp.

This CDR3 has 15 residues. CDR1 and CDR2 from the germline V gene are MNHEY and SMNVEV (reference sequence). The V end was cut by 6 bases, the J end by 4 bases, with 15 bases between. RNA, once extracted, was reverse transcribed into cDNA for use as the sequencing template. TCRdb's table, derived via immunoSEQ multiplex PCR, lists solely in-frame clones and lacks some. The profile shows 150,000 to 200,000 clones, roughly 60% of them singletons. The treatment here: oral pan-JAK inhibitor, 5-10 mg twice daily. Cell sorting on a FACSAria was used to separate CD4+ and CD8+ T cells from the PBMCs. The clonotype comes from a human donor with alopecia areata. The V and J genes are TRBV27 and TRBJ1-4; D not certain. The sequenced sample was CD4+ T cells sorted from blood, obtained at week 24, from a patient treated with tofacitinib. The CDR3: CASRGQLDVNEKLFF. CDR3 in DNA: TGTGCCAGCAGGGGCCAACTAGACGTTAATGAAAAACTGTTTTTT.